This record looks at one TCR beta chain sequence and its context. Its target is unknown. This entry comes from a study of naive and memory T cell subsets. Germline values: CDR1 MNHEY, CDR2 SVGAGI. CDR3 length: 12 amino acids. V lost 7 bases to trimming and J lost 6 bases, with 9 bases between them. An equimolar mix of two oligonucleotides served as the beta constant-region primer for TRBC1 and TRBC2. The ligated cDNA underwent four PCR rounds using SP2 and nested alpha and beta constant-region primers. Ligation attached a single-stranded oligonucleotide with a 12-nucleotide UMI and the SP2 primer to the cDNA 3' end. TCRdb reprocessed the UMI-ligation and nested PCR reads with MiXCR, giving one entry per CDR3 protein. The sample contains 150,000 or so distinct CDR3 sequences, roughly 23% of which appear only once. Cells stained for CD3, CD4, CD8, CD45RA, CD27 and viability were sorted into four CD45RA/CD27 subsets.

Study conclusions and caveats: Diversity fell and Gini index rose from naive through CM, EM, EMRA. Especially in CD8 cells, naive repertoires contained a few larger clonotypes, possibly CD45RA-re-expressing memory cells. Over 85% of naive TCR sequences appeared only once, unlike memory subsets.

Material for sequencing was naive CD4+ T cells from blood. This TCR came from a human donor in good health. The V gene is TRBV6-5, the J gene TRBJ2-2; no definite D call. The CDR3 loop is CASTENAGELFF. The CDR3, as DNA: TGTGCCAGCACAGAGAATGCCGGGGAGCTGTTTTTT.